This TCR beta chain was sequenced during a study of T cell changes during pregnancy in multiple sclerosis. CDR1 and CDR2 (germline): LNHNV, YYDKDF (reference sequence). After removal of 4 bases from V and 4 bases from J, the junction contained 9 bases not matched to a gene. This CDR3 is built from 16 residues. The assay was immunoSEQ multiplex PCR, and TCRdb's table has in-frame clones only and misses some. The data hold nearly 110,000 clones, with about 90% observed a single time. The clonotype was recovered from a female donor with multiple sclerosis, enrolled in a pregnancy study. The rearrangement links TRBV15 to TRBJ1-2, with 10 bases matching TRBD1. Source: peripheral blood, taken before pregnancy. CDR3 nucleotide sequence: TGTGCCACCAGCAAACTAGGGACAGGGGATTTCTATGGCTACACCTTC. The encoded protein is CATSKLGTGDFYGYTF. The whole variable domain, filled in from reference TRBV15 and TRBJ1-2, reads DAMVIQNPRYQVTQFGKPVTLSCSQTLNHNVMYWYQQKSSQAPKLLFHYYDKDFNNEADTPDNFQSRRPNTSFCFLDIRSPGLGDTAMYLCATSKLGTGDFYGYTFGSGTRLTVV.